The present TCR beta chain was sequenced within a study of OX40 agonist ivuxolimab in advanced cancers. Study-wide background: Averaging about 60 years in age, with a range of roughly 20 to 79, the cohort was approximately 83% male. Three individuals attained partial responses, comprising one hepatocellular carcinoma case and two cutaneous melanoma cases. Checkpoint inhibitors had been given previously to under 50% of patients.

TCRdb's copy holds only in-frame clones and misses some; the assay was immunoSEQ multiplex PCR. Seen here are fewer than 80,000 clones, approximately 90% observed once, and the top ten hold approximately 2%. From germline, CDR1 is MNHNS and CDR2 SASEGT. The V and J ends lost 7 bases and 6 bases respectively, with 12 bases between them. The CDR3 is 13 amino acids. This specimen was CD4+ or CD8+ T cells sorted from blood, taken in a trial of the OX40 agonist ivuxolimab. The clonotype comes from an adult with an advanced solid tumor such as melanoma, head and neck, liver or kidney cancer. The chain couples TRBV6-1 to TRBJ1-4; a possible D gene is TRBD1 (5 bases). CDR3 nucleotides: TGTGCCAGCAAGGCCAGGGAGGATGAAAAACTGTTTTTT. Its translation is CASKAREDEKLFF.